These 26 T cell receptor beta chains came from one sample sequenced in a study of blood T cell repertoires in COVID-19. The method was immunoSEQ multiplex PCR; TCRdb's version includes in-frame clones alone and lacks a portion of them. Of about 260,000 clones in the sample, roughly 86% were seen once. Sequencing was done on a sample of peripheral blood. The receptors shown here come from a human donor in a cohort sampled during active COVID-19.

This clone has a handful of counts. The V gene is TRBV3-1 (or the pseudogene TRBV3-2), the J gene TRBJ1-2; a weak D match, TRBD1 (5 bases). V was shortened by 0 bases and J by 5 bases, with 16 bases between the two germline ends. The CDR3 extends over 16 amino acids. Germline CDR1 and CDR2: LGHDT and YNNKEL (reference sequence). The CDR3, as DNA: TGTGCCAGCAGCCAAGATTATGTTGGTGGGGGGTATGGCTACACCTTC. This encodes CASSQDYVGGGYGYTF.

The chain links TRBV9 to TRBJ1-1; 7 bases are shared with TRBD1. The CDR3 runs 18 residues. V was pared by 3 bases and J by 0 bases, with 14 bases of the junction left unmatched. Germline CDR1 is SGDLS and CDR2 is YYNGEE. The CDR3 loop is CASSGNPMARGLNTEAFF. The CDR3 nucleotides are TGTGCCAGCAGCGGAAATCCAATGGCCAGGGGGTTGAACACTGAAGCTTTCTTT.

CDR3 sequence (DNA): TGTGCCAGCAGCTCACTATTAGGGACTAGTCCGTTCTTC. The encoded protein is CASSSLLGTSPFF. The chain has TRBV7-9 and TRBJ2-1; 8 bases align to TRBD2. Germline CDR1 is SEHNR and CDR2 is FQNEAQ (reference sequence). V was clipped by 4 bases and J by 15 bases; unmatched bases: 11. The CDR3 is made up of 13 amino acids. The variable domain in full, completed from reference TRBV7-9 and TRBJ2-1, reads DTGVSQNPRHKITKRGQNVTFRCDPISEHNRLYWYRQTLGQGPEFLTYFQNEAQLEKSRLLSDRFSAERPKGSFSTLEIQRTEQGDSAMYLCASSSLLGTSPFFGPGTRLTVL.

The chain's CDR3 is CAWGAMKRGYGYTF. The CDR3, as DNA: TGTGCCTGGGGGGCTATGAAACGGGGGTATGGCTACACCTTC. This chain connects TRBV30 to TRBJ1-2; TRBD1 is a possible D gene (5 bases). The V gene's germline CDR1 is GTSNPN and CDR2 SVGIG (reference sequence). This CDR3 has 14 residues. Trimming shortened V by 5 bases and J by 5 bases, and 18 bases separated the two germline ends.

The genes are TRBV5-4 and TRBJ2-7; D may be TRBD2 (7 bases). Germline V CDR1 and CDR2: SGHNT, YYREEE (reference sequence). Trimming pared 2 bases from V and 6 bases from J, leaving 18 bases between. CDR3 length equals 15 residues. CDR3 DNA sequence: TGTGCCAGCAGCTTTGGGCGGGGGCCATGGACCGAGCAGTACTTC. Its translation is CASSFGRGPWTEQYF.

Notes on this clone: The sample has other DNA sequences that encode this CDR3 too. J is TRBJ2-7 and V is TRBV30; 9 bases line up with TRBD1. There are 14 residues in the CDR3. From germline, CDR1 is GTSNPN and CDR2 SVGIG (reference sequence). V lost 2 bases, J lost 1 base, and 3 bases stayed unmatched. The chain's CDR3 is CAWSTGTGSYEQYF. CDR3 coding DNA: TGTGCCTGGAGTACCGGGACAGGGTCCTACGAGCAGTACTTC.

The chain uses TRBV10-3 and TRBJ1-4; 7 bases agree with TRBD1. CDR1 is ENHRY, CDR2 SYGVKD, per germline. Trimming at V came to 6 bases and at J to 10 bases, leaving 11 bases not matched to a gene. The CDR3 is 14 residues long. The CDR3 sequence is CAIRSDREVGKLFF. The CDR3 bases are TGTGCCATCAGATCAGACAGGGAAGTTGGAAAACTGTTTTTT.

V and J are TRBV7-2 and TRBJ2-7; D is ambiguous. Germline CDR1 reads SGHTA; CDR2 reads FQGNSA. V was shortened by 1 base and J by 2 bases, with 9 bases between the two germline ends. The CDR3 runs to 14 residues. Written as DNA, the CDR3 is TGTGCCAGCAGCTTAGGGGTTCAGGCCTACGAGCAGTACTTC. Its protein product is CASSLGVQAYEQYF.

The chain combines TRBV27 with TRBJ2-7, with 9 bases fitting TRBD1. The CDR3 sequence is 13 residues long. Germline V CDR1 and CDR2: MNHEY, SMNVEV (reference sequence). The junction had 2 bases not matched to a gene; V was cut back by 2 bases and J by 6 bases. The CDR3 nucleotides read TGTGCCAGCAGTTTAGGGGACAGGGCCGAGCAGTACTTC. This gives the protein CASSLGDRAEQYF.

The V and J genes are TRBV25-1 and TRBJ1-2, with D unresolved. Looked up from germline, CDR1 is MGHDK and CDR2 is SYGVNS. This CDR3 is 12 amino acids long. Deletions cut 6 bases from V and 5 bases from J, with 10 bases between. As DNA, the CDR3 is TGTGCCAGCAGCGAGGGTGGTTATGGCTACACCTTC. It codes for CASSEGGYGYTF.

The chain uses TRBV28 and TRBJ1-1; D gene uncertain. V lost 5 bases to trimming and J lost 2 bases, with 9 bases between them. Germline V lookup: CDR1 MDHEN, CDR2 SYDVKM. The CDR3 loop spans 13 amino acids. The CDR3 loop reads CASSPTTNTEAFF. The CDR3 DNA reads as TGTGCCAGCAGTCCAACGACTAACACTGAAGCTTTCTTT. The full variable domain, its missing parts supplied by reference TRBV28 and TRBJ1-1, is DVKVTQSSRYLVKRTGEKVFLECVQDMDHENMFWYRQDPGLGLRLIYFSYDVKMKEKGDIPEGYSVSREKKERFSLILESASTNQTSMYLCASSPTTNTEAFFGQGTRLTVV.

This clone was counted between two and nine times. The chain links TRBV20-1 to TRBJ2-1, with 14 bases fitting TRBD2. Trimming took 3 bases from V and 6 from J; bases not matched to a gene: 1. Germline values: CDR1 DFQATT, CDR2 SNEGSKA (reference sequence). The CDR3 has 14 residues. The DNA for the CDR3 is TGCAGTGCTAGTGGGACTAGCGGGAGCAATGAGCAGTTCTTC. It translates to CSASGTSGSNEQFF.

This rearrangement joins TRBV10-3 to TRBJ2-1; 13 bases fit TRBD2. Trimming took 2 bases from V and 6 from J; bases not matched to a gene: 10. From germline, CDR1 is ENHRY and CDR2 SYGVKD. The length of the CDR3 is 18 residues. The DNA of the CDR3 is TGTGCCATCAGTGAGGGACTAGCGGGGGAGATTTTTCGCAATGAGCAGTTCTTC. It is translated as CAISEGLAGEIFRNEQFF.

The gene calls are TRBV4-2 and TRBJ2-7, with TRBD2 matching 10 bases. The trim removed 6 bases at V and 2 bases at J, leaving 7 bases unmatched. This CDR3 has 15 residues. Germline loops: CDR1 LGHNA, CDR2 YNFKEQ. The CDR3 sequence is CASRIRTSGPYEQYF. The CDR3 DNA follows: TGTGCCAGCAGAATCCGGACTAGCGGACCCTACGAGCAGTACTTC.

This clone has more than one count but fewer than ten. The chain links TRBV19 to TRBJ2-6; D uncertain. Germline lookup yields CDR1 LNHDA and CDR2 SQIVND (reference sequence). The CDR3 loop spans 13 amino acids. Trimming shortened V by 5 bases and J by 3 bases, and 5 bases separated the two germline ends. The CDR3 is CASSPYGANVLTF. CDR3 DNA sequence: TGTGCCAGTAGTCCCTATGGGGCCAACGTCCTGACTTTC.

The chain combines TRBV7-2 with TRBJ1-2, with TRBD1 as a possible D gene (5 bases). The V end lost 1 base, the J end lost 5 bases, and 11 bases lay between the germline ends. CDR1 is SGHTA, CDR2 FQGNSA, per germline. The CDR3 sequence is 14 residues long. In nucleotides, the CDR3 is TGTGCCAGCAGCTTAGATGGGGGGAGGTATGGCTACACCTTC. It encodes CASSLDGGRYGYTF.

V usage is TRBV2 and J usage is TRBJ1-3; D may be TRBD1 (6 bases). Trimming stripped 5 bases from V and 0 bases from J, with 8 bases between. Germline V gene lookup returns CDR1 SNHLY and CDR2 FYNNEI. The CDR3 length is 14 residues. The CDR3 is CASSTGTSGNTIYF. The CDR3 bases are TGTGCCAGCAGTACAGGGACCTCTGGAAACACCATATATTTT.

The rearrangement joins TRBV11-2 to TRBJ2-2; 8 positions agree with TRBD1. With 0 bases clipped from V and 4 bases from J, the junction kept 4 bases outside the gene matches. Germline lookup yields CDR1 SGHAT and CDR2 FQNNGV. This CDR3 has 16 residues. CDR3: CASSLDGTGSTGELFF. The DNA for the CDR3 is TGTGCCAGCAGCTTAGATGGGACAGGAAGCACCGGGGAGCTGTTTTTT.

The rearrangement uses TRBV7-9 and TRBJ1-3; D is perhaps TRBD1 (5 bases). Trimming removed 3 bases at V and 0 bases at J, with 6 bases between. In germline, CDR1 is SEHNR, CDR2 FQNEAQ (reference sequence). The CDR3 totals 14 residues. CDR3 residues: CASSFQGSGNTIYF. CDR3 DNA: TGTGCCAGCAGCTTCCAGGGCTCTGGAAACACCATATATTTT.

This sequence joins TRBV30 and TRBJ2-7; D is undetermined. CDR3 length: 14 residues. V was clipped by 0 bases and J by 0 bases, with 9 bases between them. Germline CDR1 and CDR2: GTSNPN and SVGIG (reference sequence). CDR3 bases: TGTGCCTGGAGTGTTCTTTCTAGCTCCTACGAGCAGTACTTC. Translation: CAWSVLSSSYEQYF. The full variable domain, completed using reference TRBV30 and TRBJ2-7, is SQTIHQWPATLVQPVGSPLSLECTVEGTSNPNLYWYRQAAGRGLQLLFYSVGIGQISSEVPQNLSASRPQDRQFILSSKKLLLSDSGFYLCAWSVLSSSYEQYFGPGTRLTVT.

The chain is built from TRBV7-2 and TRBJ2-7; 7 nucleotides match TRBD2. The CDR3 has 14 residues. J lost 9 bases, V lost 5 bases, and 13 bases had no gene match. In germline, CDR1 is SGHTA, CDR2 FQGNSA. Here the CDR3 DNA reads TGTGCCAGCAGCCCCCAGACTAGCCGGTCGACGCAGTACTTC. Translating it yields CASSPQTSRSTQYF.

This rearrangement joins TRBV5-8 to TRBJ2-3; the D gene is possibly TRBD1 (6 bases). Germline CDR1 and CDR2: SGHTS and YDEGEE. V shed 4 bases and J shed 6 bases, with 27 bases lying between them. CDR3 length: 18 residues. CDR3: CASSKPGQTLKTIDTQYF. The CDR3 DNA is TGTGCCAGCAGCAAACCGGGACAAACTCTAAAGACTATCGATACGCAGTATTTT. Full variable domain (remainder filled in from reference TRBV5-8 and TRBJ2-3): EAGVTQSPTHLIKTRGQQATLRCSPISGHTSVYWYQQALGLGLQFLLWYDEGEERNRGNFPPRFSGRQFPNYSSELNVNALELEDSALYLCASSKPGQTLKTIDTQYFGPGTRLTVL.

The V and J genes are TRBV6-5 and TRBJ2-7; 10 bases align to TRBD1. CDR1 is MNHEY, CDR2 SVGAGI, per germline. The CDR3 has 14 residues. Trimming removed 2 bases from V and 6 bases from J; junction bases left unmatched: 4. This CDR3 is CASSYGGTGVEQYF. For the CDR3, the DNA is TGTGCCAGCAGTTACGGGGGGACAGGGGTCGAGCAGTACTTC.

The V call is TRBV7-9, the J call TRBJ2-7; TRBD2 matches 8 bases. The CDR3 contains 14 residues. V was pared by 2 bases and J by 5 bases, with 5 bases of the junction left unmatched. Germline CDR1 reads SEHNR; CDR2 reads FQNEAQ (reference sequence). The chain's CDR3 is CASSLKVAGHEQYF. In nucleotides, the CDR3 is TGTGCCAGCAGCTTAAAGGTAGCGGGACACGAGCAGTACTTC. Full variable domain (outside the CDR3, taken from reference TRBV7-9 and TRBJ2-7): DTGVSQNPRHKITKRGQNVTFRCDPISEHNRLYWYRQTLGQGPEFLTYFQNEAQLEKSRLLSDRFSAERPKGSFSTLEIQRTEQGDSAMYLCASSLKVAGHEQYFGPGTRLTVT.

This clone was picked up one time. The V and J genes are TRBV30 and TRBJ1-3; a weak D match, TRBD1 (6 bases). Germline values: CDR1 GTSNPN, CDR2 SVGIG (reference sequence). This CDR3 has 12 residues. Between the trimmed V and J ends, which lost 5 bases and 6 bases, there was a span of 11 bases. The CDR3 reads CAWDRLSNTIYF. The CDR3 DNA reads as TGTGCCTGGGACAGGTTATCAAACACCATATATTTT.

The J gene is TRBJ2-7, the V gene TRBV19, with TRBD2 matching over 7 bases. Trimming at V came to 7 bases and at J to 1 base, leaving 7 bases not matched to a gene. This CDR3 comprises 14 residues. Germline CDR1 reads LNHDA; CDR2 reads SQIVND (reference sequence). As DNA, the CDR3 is TGTGCCAGTACCCAATCGCGGGAGTCCTACGAGCAGTACTTC. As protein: CASTQSRESYEQYF.